Each of the 30 T cell receptor beta chains below was sequenced from the same sample in a study of T cell repertoires in cytomegalovirus infection. Antigen specificity for these receptors is unknown. TCRdb called the reads again in MiXCR, with one record for every CDR3 protein. The sample has roughly 220,000 distinct CDR3 sequences; 35% to 45% are singletons. The source material was CD8+ T cells from cultured PBMCs, sampled from culture after CMV antigen stimulation. The receptors here all came from a human donor in good health (CMV status not recorded). Some clones in this sample may be carry-over from other donors' samples.

The chain couples TRBV28 to TRBJ2-7, with 10 bases that match TRBD1. J lost 5 bases, V lost 1 base, and 5 bases had no gene match. Germline V lookup: CDR1 MDHEN, CDR2 SYDVKM. CDR3 length equals 15 residues. CDR3 DNA: TGTGCCAGCAGTTTATTGGGGGACAGGGGCCACGAGCAGTACTTC. Translated: CASSLLGDRGHEQYF.

The chain is built from TRBV5-8 and TRBJ2-1, with D perhaps being TRBD1 or TRBD2 (5 bases each). This CDR3 has 15 residues. V was clipped by 6 bases and J by 0 bases, with 13 bases between them. CDR1 and CDR2 from the germline V gene are SGHTS and YDEGEE. The CDR3 here is CASTSGLISYNEQFF. The CDR3 nucleotides read TGTGCCAGCACCTCGGGGCTAATCTCCTACAATGAGCAGTTCTTC.

This clonotype was observed a handful of times. The chain employs TRBV13 and TRBJ1-1; 8 bases map to TRBD1. From germline, CDR1 is PRHDT and CDR2 FYEKMQ (reference sequence). Unmatched junction bases numbered 4, after V lost 6 bases and J lost 1 base. The CDR3 spans 14 residues. The CDR3 reads CASRTGGENTEAFF. The CDR3 DNA reads as TGTGCCAGCAGAACAGGGGGAGAGAACACTGAAGCTTTCTTT.

The V gene is TRBV12-3 or TRBV12-4, the J gene TRBJ1-2, with 8 bases matching TRBD1. The CDR3 runs to 13 residues. J was trimmed by 7 bases and V by 10 bases; bases with no gene match: 11. The CDR3 region is CAIRRQGAGGYTF. The CDR3 coding sequence is TGTGCCATCCGGCGGCAGGGGGCCGGTGGCTACACCTTC.

In regard to this clonotype: The junction departs from germline at one end; a sequencing error may be responsible. V gene TRBV7-9 combines with J gene TRBJ2-1; D is ambiguous. Germline-derived CDR1 and CDR2 are SEHNR and FQNEAQ (reference sequence). The CDR3 length is 12 residues. The CDR3 protein is CASRYIPNEPFF. The DNA for the CDR3 is TGTGCCAGCAGGTACATCCCAAATGAGCCGTTCTTC.

In this sample, this clonotype turned up a few times. V is TRBV6-5 and J is TRBJ2-1, with a tentative D call TRBD2 (5 bases). Germline-derived CDR1 and CDR2 are MNHEY and SVGAGI. Trimming took 2 bases from V and 6 from J, leaving 14 bases between them. The CDR3 runs to 15 residues. The CDR3 region has the DNA TGTGCCAGCAGTTACACGAACCTAGCTGTCAATGAGCAGTTCTTC. As protein: CASSYTNLAVNEQFF.

The genes are TRBV28 and TRBJ1-3, with D tentatively TRBD1 (6 bases). The CDR3 consists of 14 residues. V lost 2 bases and J lost 3, with 8 bases in between. The germline gives CDR1 MDHEN, CDR2 SYDVKM. DNA of the CDR3: TGTGCCAGCAGTTTAGGACAGTTTGGAAACACCATATATTTT. As protein: CASSLGQFGNTIYF.

This clonotype was detected only a few times. This rearrangement joins TRBV7-2 to TRBJ2-1; D may be TRBD2 (5 bases). The CDR3 consists of 15 residues. Trimming took 4 bases from V and 0 from J, leaving 10 bases between them. Germline V gene sequence: CDR1 SGHTA, CDR2 FQGNSA. CDR3 sequence reads: CASSYRAVSYNEQFF. CDR3 nucleotides: TGTGCCAGCAGCTATAGAGCGGTCTCCTACAATGAGCAGTTCTTC. Complete variable domain (other parts from reference TRBV7-2 and TRBJ2-1): GAGVSQSPSNKVTEKGKDVELRCDPISGHTALYWYRQSLGQGLEFLIYFQGNSAPDKSGLPSDRFSAERTGGSVSTLTIQRTQQEDSAVYLCASSYRAVSYNEQFFGPGTRLTVL.

In its sample, this clonotype was seen a few times. The V call is TRBV19, the J call TRBJ2-1, with D hard to call. Germline loops: CDR1 LNHDA, CDR2 SQIVND (reference sequence). The CDR3 totals 15 residues. Trimming cost V 3 bases and J 0 bases, with 9 bases left between them. CDR3 nucleotides: TGTGCCAGTAGTATGAGCAGGAGCTCCTACAATGAGCAGTTCTTC. It specifies CASSMSRSSYNEQFF. The whole variable domain, filled in from reference TRBV19 and TRBJ2-1, reads DGGITQSPKYLFRKEGQNVTLSCEQNLNHDAMYWYRQDPGQGLRLIYYSQIVNDFQKGDIAEGYSVSREKKESFPLTVTSAQKNPTAFYLCASSMSRSSYNEQFFGPGTRLTVL.

This clonotype has a handful of counts. The gene calls are TRBV7-8 and TRBJ2-1; D unclear. Trimming took 5 bases from V and 9 from J, leaving 14 bases between them. Germline values: CDR1 SGHVS, CDR2 FQNEAQ. CDR3 size: 13 residues. CDR3 in amino acids: CASSDGSVSEQFF. CDR3 nucleotide sequence: TGTGCCAGCAGCGACGGATCCGTCTCTGAGCAGTTCTTC.

This clonotype was counted ten times or more. The rearrangement joins TRBV7-2 to TRBJ2-1, with a tentative D call TRBD1 (6 bases). Germline CDR1 and CDR2: SGHTA and FQGNSA. With 2 bases removed from V and 6 bases from J, the gap between germline ends came to 11 bases. The CDR3 is 14 residues long. The CDR3 loop reads CASSLNRVSNEQFF. CDR3 DNA sequence: TGTGCCAGCAGCTTAAACAGGGTCAGCAATGAGCAGTTCTTC. Full variable domain (missing parts from reference TRBV7-2 and TRBJ2-1): GAGVSQSPSNKVTEKGKDVELRCDPISGHTALYWYRQSLGQGLEFLIYFQGNSAPDKSGLPSDRFSAERTGGSVSTLTIQRTQQEDSAVYLCASSLNRVSNEQFFGPGTRLTVL.

This clonotype was picked up a small number of times. The chain employs TRBV11-2 and TRBJ2-1; D possibly uses TRBD1 or TRBD2 (5 bases each). The ends were cut back, 6 bases at V and 7 bases at J, with 16 bases in the middle. The CDR3 covers 14 residues. CDR1 and CDR2 from the germline V gene are SGHAT and FQNNGV. The CDR3 spells CASRDRGAGNEQFF. The DNA for the CDR3 is TGTGCCAGCAGGGATCGGGGCGCAGGGAATGAGCAGTTCTTC.

This clonotype has ten or more counts. This chain connects TRBV11-2 to TRBJ2-3; a possible D gene is TRBD1 (6 bases). Germline loops: CDR1 SGHAT, CDR2 FQNNGV. The CDR3 contains 15 residues. With 6 bases removed from V and 4 bases from J, the gap between germline ends came to 17 bases. The CDR3 coding sequence is TGTGCCAGCAGGGGCGGAATGGACAGAGCAGATACGCAGTATTTT. It encodes CASRGGMDRADTQYF.

Only a few counts were recorded for this clonotype. J is TRBJ2-7 and V is TRBV4-1; 9 bases fit TRBD1. The CDR3 length is 16 residues. Germline V gene lookup returns CDR1 MGHRA and CDR2 YSYEKL. Trimming cost V 1 base and J 2 bases; bases outside gene matches: 6. The CDR3 reads CASSQVITGGPYEQYF. DNA for the CDR3: TGCGCCAGCAGCCAAGTAATAACAGGGGGCCCCTACGAGCAGTACTTC.

This chain joins TRBV19 and TRBJ1-5; the match to TRBD1 covers 7 bases. The CDR3 consists of 15 residues. Germline CDR1 reads LNHDA; CDR2 reads SQIVND (reference sequence). V shed 10 bases and J 0 bases; nucleotides not matched to a gene: 9. This CDR3 reads CATRDSLYSNQPQHF. CDR3 DNA sequence: TGTGCCACCCGGGACAGCCTCTATAGCAATCAGCCCCAGCATTTT.

This chain joins TRBV28 and TRBJ2-7; a weak D match, TRBD2 (5 bases). The V and J ends lost 6 bases and 4 bases respectively, with 10 bases between them. This CDR3 is built from 12 residues. Germline loops: CDR1 MDHEN, CDR2 SYDVKM. The CDR3 protein is CASSPPGYEQYF. The CDR3 coding sequence is TGTGCCAGCAGCCCCCCGGGGTACGAGCAGTACTTC.

This clonotype was detected only a few times. The chain links TRBV28 to TRBJ2-7; D is uncertain. The germline V and J ends were trimmed by 4 bases and 0 bases, with 7 bases remaining between them. CDR3 length equals 13 residues. Germline loops: CDR1 MDHEN, CDR2 SYDVKM. Here the CDR3 DNA reads TGTGCCAGCAGTTCCCCAGTCTCCTACGAGCAGTACTTC. As protein: CASSSPVSYEQYF. Filled out from reference TRBV28 and TRBJ2-7, the complete variable domain reads DVKVTQSSRYLVKRTGEKVFLECVQDMDHENMFWYRQDPGLGLRLIYFSYDVKMKEKGDIPEGYSVSREKKERFSLILESASTNQTSMYLCASSSPVSYEQYFGPGTRLTVT.

The chain employs TRBV27 and TRBJ1-3; D remains unclear. CDR1 and CDR2 from the germline V gene are MNHEY and SMNVEV (reference sequence). The CDR3 covers 12 residues. The V end lost 5 bases, the J end lost 4 bases, and 6 bases lay between the germline ends. CDR3: CASSAPGNTIYF. The CDR3 DNA reads as TGTGCCAGCAGTGCCCCAGGAAACACCATATATTTT.

The rearrangement links TRBV11-2 to TRBJ1-1, with D possibly being TRBD1 (5 bases). This CDR3 spans 16 amino acids. Germline loops: CDR1 SGHAT, CDR2 FQNNGV. The germline V and J ends were trimmed by 3 bases and 0 bases, with 14 bases remaining between them. The CDR3: CASSFNWGRMNTEAFF. CDR3 DNA sequence: TGTGCCAGCAGCTTCAACTGGGGACGGATGAACACTGAAGCTTTCTTT.

The chain carries TRBV27 and TRBJ2-7; a weak D match, TRBD1 (6 bases). The CDR3 is 14 amino acids. Germline V lookup: CDR1 MNHEY, CDR2 SMNVEV (reference sequence). The V end lost 4 bases, the J end lost 6 bases, and 16 bases lay between the germline ends. CDR3 coding DNA: TGTGCCAGCAGTTCTAGGGTGGGACATTTCGAGCAGTACTTC. Its translation is CASSSRVGHFEQYF.

The chain carries TRBV12-3 or TRBV12-4 and TRBJ1-5; D is undetermined. Trimming removed 3 bases at V and 4 bases at J, with 25 bases between. CDR3 size: 19 residues. CDR3 loop: CASSFPPSTETYGNQPQHF. The DNA for the CDR3 is TGTGCCAGCAGTTTTCCCCCCTCCACAGAGACCTACGGAAATCAGCCCCAGCATTTT.

This clonotype showed up just a few times. CDR3 sequence: CASSLGLAHEQYF. CDR3 nucleotide sequence: TGTGCCAGCAGCTTAGGACTAGCCCACGAGCAGTACTTC. V usage is TRBV7-9 and J usage is TRBJ2-7; 7 bases are a match to TRBD2. The germline CDR1 and CDR2 sequences are SEHNR and FQNEAQ (reference sequence). The length of the CDR3 is 13 residues. V lost 1 base, J lost 5 bases, and 2 bases stayed unmatched. Based on the CDR3 plus reference TRBV7-9 and TRBJ2-7, the full variable domain is DTGVSQNPRHKITKRGQNVTFRCDPISEHNRLYWYRQTLGQGPEFLTYFQNEAQLEKSRLLSDRFSAERPKGSFSTLEIQRTEQGDSAMYLCASSLGLAHEQYFGPGTRLTVT.

This clonotype was picked up a small number of times. This chain connects TRBV11-2 to TRBJ2-7, with D uncertain. This CDR3 is 17 amino acids long. Trimming removed 0 bases at V and 7 bases at J, with 22 bases between. Germline V gene sequence: CDR1 SGHAT, CDR2 FQNNGV. The CDR3 nucleotides read TGTGCCAGCAGCTTAGAGACGTCTGGGCTACTCCTGGGGGAGCAGTACTTC. It encodes CASSLETSGLLLGEQYF.

This clonotype was counted a few times. The chain couples TRBV7-6 to TRBJ1-4, with D possibly matching TRBD1 (5 bases). The germline V and J ends were trimmed by 5 bases and 0 bases, with 16 bases remaining between them. Germline lookup yields CDR1 SGHVS and CDR2 FNYEAQ. This CDR3 spans 17 amino acids. DNA of the CDR3: TGTGCCAGCAGCCTCGGGGGGAGGTGGTCAACTAATGAAAAACTGTTTTTT. This sequence encodes CASSLGGRWSTNEKLFF. Variable domain in full (rest from reference TRBV7-6 and TRBJ1-4): GAGVSQSPRYKVTKRGQDVALRCDPISGHVSLYWYRQALGQGPEFLTYFNYEAQQDKSGLPNDRFSAERPEGSISTLTIQRTEQRDSAMYRCASSLGGRWSTNEKLFFGSGTQLSVL.

This clonotype was seen a handful of times. This chain uses TRBV25-1 with TRBJ2-5; no firm D call. CDR3 size: 13 residues. Germline lookup yields CDR1 MGHDK and CDR2 SYGVNS. The V end was cut by 4 bases, the J end by 1 base, with 7 bases between. The CDR3 loop reads CASSGRSQETQYF. Here the CDR3 DNA reads TGTGCCAGCAGTGGAAGGAGCCAAGAGACCCAGTACTTC.

This clonotype has only a few counts. The chain recombines TRBV12-3 or TRBV12-4 with TRBJ1-2; 8 positions match TRBD1. V lost 5 bases to trimming and J lost 6 bases; unmatched junction nucleotides: 2. The CDR3 is made up of 12 amino acids. CDR3 residues: CASSRTGNGYTF. As DNA, the CDR3 is TGTGCCAGCAGTCGGACAGGGAATGGCTACACCTTC.

The genes are TRBV3-1 and TRBJ2-1; D call uncertain. Germline V gene lookup returns CDR1 LGHDT and CDR2 YNNKEL (reference sequence). Trimming took 0 bases from V and 2 from J, leaving 8 bases between them. The CDR3 loop spans 15 amino acids. The CDR3, as DNA: TGTGCCAGCAGCCAAGACGTGGGGACCTACAATGAGCAGTTCTTC. As protein: CASSQDVGTYNEQFF.

The rearrangement uses TRBV6-2 or TRBV6-3 and TRBJ2-7; weak D call: TRBD1 (6 bases). Germline V lookup: CDR1 MNHEY, CDR2 SVGEGT. V was shortened by 2 bases and J by 0 bases, with 17 bases between the two germline ends. The CDR3 totals 17 residues. The CDR3 loop is CASSYLQGSFSSYEQYF. The CDR3 region has the DNA TGTGCCAGCAGTTACCTACAGGGATCCTTCAGCTCCTACGAGCAGTACTTC.

The J gene is TRBJ1-4, the V gene TRBV9; 9 bases are a match to TRBD1. The CDR3 runs to 15 residues. Germline V gene lookup returns CDR1 SGDLS and CDR2 YYNGEE. With V trimmed by 2 bases and J by 8 bases, 7 bases remained unmatched. DNA of the CDR3: TGTGCCAGCAGCGTCTCCGGGACAGGGAAAGAAAAACTGTTTTTT. It yields the protein CASSVSGTGKEKLFF.

A word on this clonotype: This CDR3 is missing its conserved last phenylalanine or tryptophan, likely due to a read error. This chain joins TRBV6-2 or TRBV6-3 and TRBJ1-1; D not resolved. Germline V gene data show CDR1 as MNHEY and CDR2 as SVGEGT. The CDR3 contains 14 residues. CDR3 coding DNA: TGTGCAAGCAGTTCCCCAGAACAGAACACTGAAGCTTTCTTA. Its translation is CASSSPEQNTEAFL.